This TCR beta chain was sequenced during a study of T-cell reconstitution after alpha-beta-depleted transplantation in children. The ends were cut back, 2 bases at V and 10 bases at J, with 9 bases in the middle. CDR3 length equals 11 residues. Germline assignment: CDR1 SGHRS and CDR2 YFSETQ. This clonotype has ten or more counts. Its specificity is not known. It was with unique molecular identifiers that the TCRbeta library was prepared. TCRdb itself ran the PCR reads through MiXCR, one entry per CDR3 protein. The sample contains around 450,000 distinct CDR3 sequences, roughly a tenth of which appear only once. Broader study findings: Newly produced T cells mostly provided counts and TCRbeta diversity after one year, as hyperexpanded clones declined. Approximately two months post-transplant, alpha-beta T cells reportedly originated from several hundred expanded graft clones. Elevated TCRbeta diversity at day 60 was traced, in some patients, to surviving recipient T cells and thymic progenitors.

The clonotype comes from a child aged 2 to 9 with inherited bone marrow failure, due to receive a stem cell transplant. The chain links TRBV5-1 to TRBJ1-2, with D possibly matching TRBD1 (5 bases). This material consisted of PBMCs, taken before TCRalphabeta/CD19-depleted stem cell transplant. As DNA, the CDR3 is TGCGCCAGCAGCTTTGGGGGTATCTACACCTTC. It encodes CASSFGGIYTF.